This T cell receptor beta chain was profiled in a study of post-analysis software for immune sequencing data. V was cut by 3 bases and J by 3 bases, with 22 bases left in between. CDR1 and CDR2 (germline): SGHRS, YFSETQ. The CDR3 sequence is 18 residues long. Carried by the TCR beta cDNA libraries were unique molecular identifiers. Researchers reported around 510,000 cDNA molecules coming from approximately 0.91 to 9.4 million T cells. TCRdb re-called the PCR reads through MiXCR, storing one row per CDR3 protein. The sample has hundreds of thousands of distinct CDR3 sequences; around 60% are singletons. Regarding the study as a whole: Several TRBV segments occurring more often in patients than controls included TRBV5-6, TRBV5-1 and TRBV20-1. Among multiple sclerosis patients, normalized Chao1 diversity was significantly below that of controls. Co-batched samples clustered tightly together by F measure.

With regard to this clonotype: Antigen unknown.

The TCR originated in a girl under 10 years old with multiple sclerosis. The chain uses TRBV5-1 and TRBJ2-4; D remains ambiguous. The sample comprised blood. The CDR3 here is CASSSRSRKLEVKNIQYF. CDR3 bases: TGCGCCAGCAGCTCGAGATCAAGAAAGCTGGAAGTCAAAAACATTCAGTACTTC.